This TCR beta chain was recovered during a study of CD8 T cells in Susac syndrome. Negative isolation yielded the CD8+ and CD4+ T cells, while FACS enriched the TEMRA cells. With random hexamers, 0.5 to 1 ug RNA was reverse transcribed. Using its own MiXCR run on the immunoSEQ multiplex PCR reads, TCRdb lists one record per CDR3 protein. The table includes some 130,000 distinct CDR3 sequences, about 94% detected once. Material: CD4+ T cells from PBMCs. This clonotype originated in a human donor with multiple sclerosis.

The CDR3 region is CASSQGAVSSYEQYF. The CDR3 coding sequence is TGTGCCAGCAGCCAAGGGGCAGTATCTTCCTACGAGCAGTACTTC. The J gene is TRBJ2-7, the V gene TRBV3-1; D gene ambiguous. The CDR3 is 15 residues long. The V gene lost 1 base and the J gene lost 1 base, with 11 bases spanning the gap. Germline V gene sequence: CDR1 LGHDT, CDR2 YNNKEL (reference sequence).